The clone carrying this T cell receptor beta chain was seen only a few times. Using immunoSEQ multiplex PCR, the repertoire was profiled, and TCRdb retains in-frame clones only, with some absent. The data hold more than 100,000 clones, with 84% observed a single time. The germline V gene encodes CDR1 MDHEN and CDR2 SYDVKM. This CDR3 is built from 14 residues. Trimming cost V 2 bases and J 1 base; bases outside gene matches: 1. The source of the sample is a study of blood T cell repertoires in COVID-19. Study-wide background: Samples taken during acute and convalescent COVID-19 were collected in the United States, Italy and Spain.

This chain uses TRBV28 with TRBJ2-5; 7 bases match TRBD2. This sequence was found in a human donor in a cohort sampled during active or convalescent COVID-19. What was sequenced was peripheral blood. The CDR3: CASSLGGGQETQYF. In nucleotides, the CDR3 is TGTGCCAGCAGTTTAGGGGGGGGCCAAGAGACCCAGTACTTC.